This passage covers 8 T cell receptor beta chains from one sample sequenced in a study of early T cells in non-severe SARS-CoV-2 infection. Via MiXCR, TCRdb re-called the 5' RACE reads, giving one row per CDR3 protein. The repertoire holds tens of thousands of distinct CDR3 sequences, with over 20% as singletons. The starting material was whole blood, obtained at baseline. The receptors were sampled from an adult who was a healthcare worker with PCR-confirmed SARS-CoV-2 infection or an uninfected control (not recorded which).

Ten or more counts support this clonotype. The DNA for the CDR3 is TGTGCCAGCAGCCGTACAGGGAACGAGCAGTACTTC. Amino acid sequence: CASSRTGNEQYF. The chain has TRBV27 and TRBJ2-7, with D possibly matching TRBD1 (6 bases). Germline V gene sequence: CDR1 MNHEY, CDR2 SMNVEV (reference sequence). This CDR3 contains 12 residues. Trimming cost V 6 bases and J 5 bases, with 11 bases left between them.

This chain joins TRBV6-1 and TRBJ1-1; D unclear. Germline CDR1 reads MNHNS; CDR2 reads SASEGT. Trimming left V 6 bases short and J 9 bases short, with 11 bases between. The CDR3 is 11 amino acids. CDR3 DNA: TGTGCCAGCAGACTGGGAGCTAAAGCTTTCTTT. It specifies CASRLGAKAFF.

The chain joins TRBV7-9 to TRBJ1-1, with D unclear. V lost 8 bases, J lost 1 base, and 11 bases lay in between. The germline V gene encodes CDR1 SEHNR and CDR2 FQNEAQ (reference sequence). There are 13 residues in the CDR3. CDR3 sequence: CASGRRQNTEAFF. CDR3 bases: TGTGCCAGCGGCAGGCGACAGAACACTGAAGCTTTCTTT.

The gene calls are TRBV12-3 or TRBV12-4 and TRBJ1-2, with 7 bases fitting TRBD1. The CDR3 extends over 13 amino acids. V was pared by 6 bases and J by 6 bases, with 7 bases of the junction left unmatched. The CDR3 spells CASRSGTEDGYTF. DNA for the CDR3: TGTGCCAGCAGATCCGGGACAGAGGATGGCTACACCTTC.

This sequence joins TRBV25-1 and TRBJ2-7; tentative D call: TRBD1 (5 bases). The CDR3 loop spans 13 amino acids. V lost 5 bases and J 3 bases, leaving 11 bases between the germline ends. CDR1 is MGHDK, CDR2 SYGVNS, per germline. The CDR3 loop is CASSQWGDYEQYF. CDR3 nucleotide sequence: TGTGCCAGCAGTCAGTGGGGCGACTACGAGCAGTACTTC.

This clonotype was picked up a small number of times. The rearrangement uses TRBV6-5 and TRBJ2-3; D is uncertain. Germline V gives CDR1 MNHEY, CDR2 SVGAGI. The V gene lost 6 bases and the J gene lost 6 bases, with 13 bases spanning the gap. The CDR3 has 13 amino acids. The CDR3 reads CASRRPGRDTQYF. CDR3 DNA sequence: TGTGCCAGCAGGAGGCCGGGTCGGGATACGCAGTATTTT.

This chain links TRBV5-1 with TRBJ2-7, with D perhaps matching TRBD2 (5 bases). Germline loops: CDR1 SGHRS, CDR2 YFSETQ. The CDR3 contains 14 residues. The V end lost 0 bases, the J end lost 7 bases, and 14 bases lay between the germline ends. The CDR3 sequence is CASSLDAGPGEQYF. The CDR3 DNA reads TGCGCCAGCAGCTTGGATGCCGGCCCGGGAGAGCAGTACTTC.

The chain couples TRBV6-6 to TRBJ1-3, with D perhaps matching TRBD1 (6 bases). This CDR3 comprises 13 residues. CDR1 is MNHNY, CDR2 SVGAGI, per germline (reference sequence). The V and J ends lost 8 bases and 6 bases respectively, with 14 bases between them. CDR3 protein: CASAGAAENTIYF. In DNA, the CDR3 is TGTGCCAGCGCAGGGGCGGCAGAAAACACCATATATTTT.